This TCR beta chain stems from a study of blood T cell repertoires in COVID-19. Turning to the study itself: Samples representing acute and convalescent COVID-19 were sourced from the United States, Italy and Spain. From T cells, B-cell-depleted T cells, or PBMCs came the material, which was cDNA or gDNA.

Original data processing: Reference gene primer amplification in the assay estimated nucleated cell counts. TCRdb's copy holds only in-frame clones and misses some; the assay was immunoSEQ multiplex PCR. V and J calls and clone size are as listed in that table; D and trimming were resolved from the DNA. The data show some 95,000 clones, with over 60% seen just once and roughly 8.4% held by the top ten. V dropped 6 bases and J dropped 2; count of bases not matched to a gene: 7. This CDR3 is 14 amino acids long. Germline lookup yields CDR1 SGHTS and CDR2 YDEGEE. The chain recombines TRBV5-8 with TRBJ2-7; 8 positions agree with TRBD1. Sequences were obtained from peripheral blood. The clonotype originates from a man aged 50-59 years who had recovered from COVID-19. This CDR3 reads CASTLRQGPYEQYF. In nucleotides, the CDR3 is TGTGCCAGCACCCTCAGACAGGGGCCCTACGAGCAGTACTTC.